This T cell receptor beta chain is from a study of T-cell memory formation after mild COVID-19. Study conclusions and caveats: Mainly CM and EM harbored the contracting CD4+ clones; mainly EMRA harbored the CD8+ ones.

TCRdb redid the calling of the 5' RACE reads with MiXCR, one entry per CDR3 protein. The sample holds under 250,000 distinct CDR3 sequences; roughly 14% are singletons and the top ten take 2% to 2.5%. This clonotype was found a few times. Its antigen is not known. The sequencing sample was made of PBMCs or a T cell subset sorted from them (not recorded which). The clonotype comes from an adult woman who had mild COVID-19 (a few samples of this study predate the infection). Cell type and time point are not known.

Written as DNA, the CDR3 is TGTGCCAGCAGCTTAATAGCGGGGGAAGGCCGCTACGAGCAGTACTTC. Translation: CASSLIAGEGRYEQYF. The V and J genes are TRBV5-5 and TRBJ2-7; 9 nucleotides line up with TRBD2. This CDR3 spans 16 amino acids. The junction had 9 bases not matched to a gene; V was cut back by 2 bases and J by 3 bases. Germline V lookup: CDR1 SGHKS, CDR2 YYEKEE (reference sequence).